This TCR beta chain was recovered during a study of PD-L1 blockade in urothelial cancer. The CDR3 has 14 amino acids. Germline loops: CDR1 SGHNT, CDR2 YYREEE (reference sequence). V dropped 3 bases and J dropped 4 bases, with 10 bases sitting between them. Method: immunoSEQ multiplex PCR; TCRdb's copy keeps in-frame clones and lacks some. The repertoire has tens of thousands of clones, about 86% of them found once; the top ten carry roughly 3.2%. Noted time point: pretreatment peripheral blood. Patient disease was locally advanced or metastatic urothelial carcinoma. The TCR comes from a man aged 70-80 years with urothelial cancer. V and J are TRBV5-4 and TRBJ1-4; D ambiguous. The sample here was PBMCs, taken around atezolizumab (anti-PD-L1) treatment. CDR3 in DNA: TGTGCCAGCAGCTACGGACGGGATAATGAAAAACTGTTTTTT. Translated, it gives CASSYGRDNEKLFF.